The next 11 T cell receptor beta chains were all read from a single sample in a study of shared clonotypes between healthy human individuals. The table came from immunoSEQ multiplex PCR; TCRdb's copy has only in-frame clones and leaves some out. The sample consists of 2 million to 3 million clones, roughly 93% of them appearing once. Sample: naive CD4+ T cells from PBMCs. Subset denoted: CD45RA+ positively selected. All receptors derive from a young man in good health. Some clones in this sample may be carry-over from other donors' samples.

The rearrangement uses TRBV10-3 and TRBJ2-3, with D possibly being TRBD1 or TRBD2 (5 bases each). Per the germline V gene, CDR1 is ENHRY and CDR2 is SYGVKD. The CDR3 runs 14 residues. V lost 4 bases and J lost 0, with 8 bases in between. Here the CDR3 reads CAISAGASTDTQYF. In DNA form, the CDR3 reads TGTGCCATCAGTGCCGGGGCTAGCACAGATACGCAGTATTTT.

As to this clone: Other DNA sequences in the sample encode the same CDR3. The V gene is TRBV7-9, the J gene TRBJ2-7; D gene ambiguous. V lost 3 bases, J lost 0 bases, and 9 bases lay in between. The CDR3 totals 14 residues. Germline loops: CDR1 SEHNR, CDR2 FQNEAQ (reference sequence). The DNA of the CDR3 is TGTGCCAGCAGCTTGGGTTACAGCTCCTACGAGCAGTACTTC. It translates to CASSLGYSSYEQYF.

CDR3 protein: CASSLVGGNEQFF. The DNA for the CDR3 is TGTGCCAGCAGCTTGGTGGGCGGGAATGAGCAGTTCTTC. The V gene is TRBV5-8, the J gene TRBJ2-1; a possible D gene is TRBD2 (5 bases). The CDR3 sequence is 13 residues long. V dropped 0 bases and J dropped 7 bases, with 8 bases sitting between them. CDR1 is SGHTS and CDR2 is YDEGEE in the germline V gene.

J is TRBJ2-7 and V is TRBV9; no definite D call. The CDR3 extends over 12 amino acids. The germline V gene has CDR1 SGDLS and CDR2 YYNGEE. With 4 bases removed from V and 4 bases from J, the gap between germline ends came to 9 bases. This CDR3 is CASSPARYEQYF. The CDR3 DNA reads as TGTGCCAGCAGCCCCGCTAGATACGAGCAGTACTTC.

The rearrangement joins TRBV2 to TRBJ2-2; no clear D gene. The CDR3 totals 17 residues. Germline CDR1 SNHLY, CDR2 FYNNEI. V was trimmed by 6 bases and J by 0 bases, leaving 17 bases between them. The CDR3 bases are TGTGCCAGCAGCCCTCAACTCGGTTCTTCGAACACCGGGGAGCTGTTTTTT. This codes for CASSPQLGSSNTGELFF. The full variable domain, rest sourced from reference TRBV2 and TRBJ2-2, is EPEVTQTPSHQVTQMGQEVILRCVPISNHLYFYWYRQILGQKVEFLVSFYNNEISEKSEIFDDQFSVERPDGSNFTLKIRSTKLEDSAMYFCASSPQLGSSNTGELFFGEGSRLTVL.

J is TRBJ1-4 and V is TRBV6-5; D unclear. There are 14 residues in the CDR3. Between the trimmed V and J ends, which lost 4 bases and 0 bases, there was a span of 6 bases. Germline V gives CDR1 MNHEY, CDR2 SVGAGI. CDR3 sequence reads: CASSLTTTNEKLFF. For the CDR3, the DNA is TGTGCCAGCAGTTTGACAACAACTAATGAAAAACTGTTTTTT.

Worth noting for this clone: The sample contains more than one DNA sequence encoding this CDR3. CDR3 in amino acids: CSVRQGAYEQYF. CDR3 in DNA: TGCAGCGTTAGACAGGGGGCCTACGAGCAGTACTTC. V is TRBV29-1 and J is TRBJ2-5; 9 bases match TRBD1. Gene TRBJ2-7 matches the end of the DNA better, so the J call may be wrong. CDR3 size: 12 residues. CDR1 SQVTM and CDR2 ANQGSEA come from the germline V gene.

The chain is built from TRBV5-4 and TRBJ2-1, with 8 bases identical to TRBD2. V lost 3 bases and J lost 6; bases outside the gene matches: 8. CDR1 and CDR2 from the germline V gene are SGHNT and YYREEE (reference sequence). This CDR3 has 15 residues. As DNA, the CDR3 is TGTGCCAGCAGCTCCGCCGGGACTAGGATCAATGAGCAGTTCTTC. Its translation: CASSSAGTRINEQFF.

V and J are TRBV15 and TRBJ2-7; TRBD2 agrees at 9 bases. Germline CDR1 LNHNV, CDR2 YYDKDF (reference sequence). The V and J ends lost 0 bases and 4 bases, in that order; junction bases with no gene match: 4. The CDR3 is 15 residues long. Here the CDR3 reads CATSREPAGGYEQYF. CDR3 bases: TGTGCCACCAGCAGAGAACCAGCGGGAGGATACGAGCAGTACTTC. Looking up the rest from reference TRBV15 and TRBJ2-7 gives the full variable domain: DAMVIQNPRYQVTQFGKPVTLSCSQTLNHNVMYWYQQKSSQAPKLLFHYYDKDFNNEADTPDNFQSRRPNTSFCFLDIRSPGLGDTAMYLCATSREPAGGYEQYFGPGTRLTVT.

The chain carries TRBV7-9 and TRBJ2-2; 13 nucleotides align to TRBD2. Germline values: CDR1 SEHNR, CDR2 FQNEAQ (reference sequence). The CDR3 contains 17 residues. J lost 5 bases, V lost 4 bases, and 7 bases had no gene match. The CDR3 spells CASSSTSGRAGTGELFF. In nucleotides, the CDR3 is TGTGCCAGCAGCTCAACTAGCGGGAGGGCCGGGACCGGGGAGCTGTTTTTT.

V is TRBV6-1 and J is TRBJ2-1; TRBD2 matches at 8 bases. CDR1 and CDR2 from the germline V gene are MNHNS and SASEGT. J lost 6 bases, V lost 4 bases, and 11 bases had no gene match. The CDR3 spans 16 residues. CDR3 region: CASSGGGLVGPNEQFF. The CDR3 DNA is TGTGCCAGCAGTGGGGGGGGACTAGTTGGGCCCAATGAGCAGTTCTTC.